The rows below give T cell receptor beta chains drawn from one sample of a study of memory CD4+ T cells and cytomegalovirus serostatus. The repertoire was sequenced with immunoSEQ multiplex PCR; TCRdb's copy has only in-frame clones and lacks some. This table has approximately 50,000 clones, over 70% appearing once. The sequenced sample was memory CD4+ T cells from blood. Receptor source: an adult in good health and CMV-seropositive. CDR3s include the opening cysteine and the closing phenylalanine or tryptophan. D genes are given only for firm matches. Clone size is given for some rows only: seen once, a few or many times, or a class if the clone is expanded.

J	V	size	D	DNA	CDR3
TRBJ1-2	TRBV7-2	NA	NA	TGTGCCAGCAGCTTAGAAGGGTACTATGGCTACACCTTC	CASSLEGYYGYTF
TRBJ1-1	TRBV10-3	NA	NA	TGTGCCATCAGCGATGAAACAGGTGGCACTGAAGCTTTCTTT	CAISDETGGTEAFF
TRBJ2-4	TRBV5-6	once	NA	TGTGCCAGCAGCACAGGACAAGCAACAACCAAAAGCATTCAGTACTTC	CASSTGQATTKSIQYF
TRBJ1-2	TRBV6-6	NA	TRBD1	TGTGCCAGCAGTCAAGACAGGGGGAGAGGCTACACCTTC	CASSQDRGRGYTF
TRBJ2-1	TRBV6-6	NA	TRBD1	TGTGCCAGCAGACGACAGGGCGAGCAGTTCTTC	CASRRQGEQFF
TRBJ2-1	TRBV5-4	NA	NA	TGTGCCAGCAGCTTGGACAACAGAGCCTACAATGAGCAGTTCTTC	CASSLDNRAYNEQFF
TRBJ2-5	TRBV7-2	NA	NA	TGTGCCAGCAGCCCAAAACAGCCGTCGGTGGAGACCCAGTACTTC	CASSPKQPSVETQYF
TRBJ1-1	TRBV6-6	NA	NA	TGTGCCAGCAGTCCCATTCCAGGACCACCCAACACTGAAGCTTTCTTT	CASSPIPGPPNTEAFF
TRBJ1-2	TRBV5-8	NA	NA	TGTGCCAGCAGCCTAGGCAGAGCCTACACCTTC	CASSLGRAYTF
TRBJ2-1	TRBV7-2	NA	NA	TGTGCCAGCAGCCCCGGCCTTAAAGCTGAGCAGTTCTTC	CASSPGLKAEQFF
TRBJ2-2	TRBV9	NA	NA	TGTGCCAGCAGCGTAGTTTGGGGACCCGGGGAGCTGTTTTTT	CASSVVWGPGELFF
TRBJ1-4	TRBV5-1	NA	NA	TGCGCCAGCAGCCGTACAGTTCAGGGAGCAACTAATGAAAAACTGTTTTTT	CASSRTVQGATNEKLFF
TRBJ2-3	TRBV11-3	once	NA	TGTGCCAGCAGCTTAGAGGGCAGGGAGTCAGATACGCAGTATTTT	CASSLEGRESDTQYF
TRBJ2-7	TRBV18	once	NA	TGTGCCAGCTCACCACCGGCCCCTGGCGAGCAGTACTTC	CASSPPAPGEQYF
TRBJ2-1	TRBV4-1	NA	TRBD2	TGCGCCAGCAGCCCCGTCGCCCGGCCGGGACTAGGGGTCAATGAGCAGTTCTTC	CASSPVARPGLGVNEQFF
TRBJ2-3	TRBV6-1	NA	NA	TGTGCCAGCAGTGCCTGGGACTCCTCCACAGATACGCAGTATTTT	CASSAWDSSTDTQYF
TRBJ1-2	TRBV28	NA	NA	TGTGCCAGCAGCCTAGGACACATCTATGGCTACACCTTC	CASSLGHIYGYTF
TRBJ1-2	TRBV11-3	NA	NA	TGTGCCAGCAGCTTGAACGGGGTGAACTATGGCTACACCTTC	CASSLNGVNYGYTF
TRBJ1-4	TRBV6-1	NA	NA	TGTGCCAGCAGTGAAGCCCGAGGGGGGGTAGAAAAACTGTTTTTT	CASSEARGGVEKLFF
TRBJ1-2	TRBV9	NA	NA	TGTGCCAGCAGCAGCGTTGGACGAGACTATGGCTACACCTTC	CASSSVGRDYGYTF
TRBJ1-4	TRBV29-1	NA	TRBD1	TGCAGCGTTCAGGGGGCTGGGGAAAAACTGTTTTTT	CSVQGAGEKLFF
TRBJ2-3	TRBV4-2	NA	NA	TGTGCCAGCAGCCAAGAGCTCAAGGGGCGAGATACGCAGTATTTT	CASSQELKGRDTQYF
TRBJ2-6	TRBV6-6	NA	NA	TGTGCCAGCAGACCCATGGTCTCTGGGGCCAACGTCCTGACTTTC	CASRPMVSGANVLTF
TRBJ2-6	TRBV9	NA	TRBD2	TGTGCCAGCAGCGCTAGACTAGCGGGAGCTTTTGGGGCCAACGTCCTGACTTTC	CASSARLAGAFGANVLTF
TRBJ1-4	TRBV28	once	NA	TGTGCCAGCAGTTTAAGTGGCAGCTCAACTAATGAAAAACTGTTTTTT	CASSLSGSSTNEKLFF
TRBJ1-3	TRBV12-5	NA	TRBD1	TGTGCTAGTGCCCCAGGGACAGCTGGAAACACCATATATTTT	CASAPGTAGNTIYF
TRBJ2-4	TRBV19	NA	NA	TGTGCCAGTAGTAGCGGTGGAGCGGCCAAAAACATTCAGTACTTC	CASSSGGAAKNIQYF
TRBJ2-2	TRBV6-1	NA	TRBD1	TGTGCCAGCAGTGAAGCCTACCGGGACAGGAGATCCGGGGAGCTGTTTTTT	CASSEAYRDRRSGELFF
TRBJ2-7	TRBV5-5	NA	NA	TGTGCCAGCAGCTTGGCCGGGGACCGGAGCGAGCAGTACTTC	CASSLAGDRSEQYF
TRBJ2-7	TRBV7-2	NA	NA	TGTGCCAGCAGCTTAGACGGTTTCGAGCAGTACTTC	CASSLDGFEQYF
TRBJ2-5	TRBV4-1	NA	TRBD1	TGCGCCAGCAGCCAAGTGACAGGGGACGAGACCCAGTACTTC	CASSQVTGDETQYF
TRBJ2-5	TRBV2	NA	NA	TGTGCCAGCAGTGCCCAAGGGGTTGCGACCCAGTACTTC	CASSAQGVATQYF
TRBJ2-1	TRBV19	NA	NA	TGTGCCAGTAGTATAGATTCGGAGGCCTACAATGAGCAGTTCTTC	CASSIDSEAYNEQFF
TRBJ2-5	TRBV28	NA	TRBD2	TGTGCCAGCAGTTGGGGGGGAGGTGAGACCCAGTACTTC	CASSWGGGETQYF
TRBJ2-3	TRBV29-1	NA	NA	TGCAGCGTTGAAAGGGGGAGCCTCCGCACAGATACGCAGTATTTT	CSVERGSLRTDTQYF
TRBJ2-7	TRBV11-2	NA	NA	TGTGCCAGCAGCCCTGGACCTGATACAACTTACGAGCAGTACTTC	CASSPGPDTTYEQYF
TRBJ1-2	TRBV9	NA	NA	TGTGCCAGCAGCGTAGAGGTCAATACTAACGGGGGCTACACCTTC	CASSVEVNTNGGYTF
TRBJ2-1	TRBV19	NA	NA	TGTGCCACCTCCTCTTCCTACAATGAGCAGTTCTTC	CATSSSYNEQFF
TRBJ1-2	TRBV4-1	once	NA	TGCGCCAGCAGCCACCTGGAGAGGGGAGCTGGCTACACCTTC	CASSHLERGAGYTF
TRBJ2-1	TRBV11-2	NA	NA	TGTGCCAGCAGACAAATTCGGTCTAGGGGCCCCTACAATGAGCAGTTCTTC	CASRQIRSRGPYNEQFF
TRBJ2-3	TRBV27	NA	TRBD2	TGTGCCAGCTCTAGCGGGAGAATAGATACGCAGTATTTT	CASSSGRIDTQYF
TRBJ1-2	TRBV18	NA	TRBD1	TGTGCCAGCTCACCGGCCGGGACAGGAAGCTATGGCTACACCTTC	CASSPAGTGSYGYTF
TRBJ2-5	TRBV11-2	NA	NA	TGTGCCAGCAGCTTAGGGGATAGAGTCGGAGAGACCCAGTACTTC	CASSLGDRVGETQYF